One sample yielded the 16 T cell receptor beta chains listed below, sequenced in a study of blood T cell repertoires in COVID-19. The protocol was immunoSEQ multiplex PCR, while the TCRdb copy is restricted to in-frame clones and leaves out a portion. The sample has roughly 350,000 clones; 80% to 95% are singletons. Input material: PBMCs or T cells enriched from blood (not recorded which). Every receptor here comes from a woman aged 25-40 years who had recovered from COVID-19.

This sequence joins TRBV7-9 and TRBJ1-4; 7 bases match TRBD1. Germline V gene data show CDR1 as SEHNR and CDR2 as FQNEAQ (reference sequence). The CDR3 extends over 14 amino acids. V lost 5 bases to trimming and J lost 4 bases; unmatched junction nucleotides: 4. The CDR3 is CASSPDRINEKLFF. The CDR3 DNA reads TGTGCCAGCAGCCCGGACAGGATTAATGAAAAACTGTTTTTT.

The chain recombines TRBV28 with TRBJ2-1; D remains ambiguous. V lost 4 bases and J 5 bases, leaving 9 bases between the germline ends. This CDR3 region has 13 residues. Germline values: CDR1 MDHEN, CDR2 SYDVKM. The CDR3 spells CASSSKSDNEQFF. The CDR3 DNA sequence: TGTGCCAGCAGTTCGAAGAGTGACAATGAGCAGTTCTTC.

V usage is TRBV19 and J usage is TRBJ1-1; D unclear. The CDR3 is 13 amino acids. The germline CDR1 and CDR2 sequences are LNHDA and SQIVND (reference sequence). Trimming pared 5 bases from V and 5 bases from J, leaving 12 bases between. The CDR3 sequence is CASSVRSGTEAFF. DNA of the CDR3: TGTGCCAGTAGTGTCAGGTCGGGGACTGAAGCTTTCTTT.

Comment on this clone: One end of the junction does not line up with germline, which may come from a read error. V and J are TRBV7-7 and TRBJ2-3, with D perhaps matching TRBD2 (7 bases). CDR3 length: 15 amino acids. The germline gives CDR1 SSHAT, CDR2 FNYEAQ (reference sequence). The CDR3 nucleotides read TGTGCTAGCAGCTTAAGGGGGGGTGGCACAGATACGCAGTATTTT. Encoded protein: CASSLRGGGTDTQYF.

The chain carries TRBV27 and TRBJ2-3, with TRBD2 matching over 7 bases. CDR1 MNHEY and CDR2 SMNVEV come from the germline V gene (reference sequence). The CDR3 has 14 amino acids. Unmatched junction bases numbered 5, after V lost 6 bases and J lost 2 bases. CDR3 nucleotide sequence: TGTGCCAGCAGGTACGGGAGGACCACAGATACGCAGTATTTT. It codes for CASRYGRTTDTQYF.

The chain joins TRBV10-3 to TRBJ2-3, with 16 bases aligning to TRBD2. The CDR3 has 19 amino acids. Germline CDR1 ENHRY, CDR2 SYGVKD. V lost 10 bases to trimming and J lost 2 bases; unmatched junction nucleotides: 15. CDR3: CATSLVGTSGGAATDTQYF. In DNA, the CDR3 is TGTGCCACATCACTGGTAGGGACTAGCGGGGGGGCCGCCACAGATACGCAGTATTTT.

CDR3 residues: CASERGPSYEQYF. The CDR3 bases are TGTGCCAGCGAGCGGGGGCCCTCCTACGAGCAGTACTTC. This chain links TRBV5-6 with TRBJ2-7; TRBD2 aligns across 8 bases. The CDR3 spans 13 residues. The germline V gene has CDR1 SGHDT and CDR2 YYEEEE. V shed 7 bases and J 0 bases; nucleotides not matched to a gene: 3.

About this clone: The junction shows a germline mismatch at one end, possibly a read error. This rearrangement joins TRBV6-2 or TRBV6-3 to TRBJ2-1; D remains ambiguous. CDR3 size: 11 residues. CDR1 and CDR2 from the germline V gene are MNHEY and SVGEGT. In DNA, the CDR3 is TGTGCCAGCAGTTACGGCCTAGAGCCGTTCTTC. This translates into CASSYGLEPFF.

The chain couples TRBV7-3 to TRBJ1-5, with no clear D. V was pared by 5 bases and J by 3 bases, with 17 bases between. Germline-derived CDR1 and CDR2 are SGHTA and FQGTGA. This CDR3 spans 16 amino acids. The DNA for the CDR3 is TGTGCCAGCAGCCAACCGCCTGTGAGGGTCAATCAGCCCCAGCATTTT. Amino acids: CASSQPPVRVNQPQHF.

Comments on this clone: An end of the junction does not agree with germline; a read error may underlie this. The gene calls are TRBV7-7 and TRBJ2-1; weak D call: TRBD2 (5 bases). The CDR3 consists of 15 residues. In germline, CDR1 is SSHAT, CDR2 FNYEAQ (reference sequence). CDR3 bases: TGTGCTAGCAGCCGCGGGCGGGTATGGTCCAATGAGCAGTTCTTC. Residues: CASSRGRVWSNEQFF.

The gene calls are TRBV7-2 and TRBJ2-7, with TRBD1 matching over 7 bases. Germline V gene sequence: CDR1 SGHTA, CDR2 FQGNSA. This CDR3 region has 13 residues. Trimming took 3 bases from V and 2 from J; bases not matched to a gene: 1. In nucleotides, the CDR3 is TGTGCCAGCAGCTTGACAGGGACCTACGAGCAGTACTTC. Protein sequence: CASSLTGTYEQYF.

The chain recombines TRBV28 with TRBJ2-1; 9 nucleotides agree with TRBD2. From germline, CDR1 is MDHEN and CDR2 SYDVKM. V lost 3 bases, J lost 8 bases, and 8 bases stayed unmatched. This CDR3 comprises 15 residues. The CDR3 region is CASSLVAGALDEQFF. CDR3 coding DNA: TGTGCCAGCAGTTTGGTAGCGGGGGCTTTAGATGAGCAGTTCTTC.

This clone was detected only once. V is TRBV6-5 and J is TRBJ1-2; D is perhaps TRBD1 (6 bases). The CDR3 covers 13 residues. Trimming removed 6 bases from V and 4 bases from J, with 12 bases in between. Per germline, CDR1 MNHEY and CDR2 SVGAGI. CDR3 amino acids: CASRDTGSYGYTF. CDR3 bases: TGTGCCAGCAGGGATACAGGGTCCTATGGCTACACCTTC.

CDR3 residues: CASSRGQAEALPNYGYTF. The CDR3 DNA is TGTGCCAGCAGCAGGGGACAGGCAGAAGCTTTACCTAACTATGGCTACACCTTC. The chain couples TRBV5-8 to TRBJ1-2; TRBD1 matches 8 bases. The germline V gene encodes CDR1 SGHTS and CDR2 YDEGEE. J lost 0 bases, V lost 4 bases, and 14 bases had no gene match. The CDR3 has 18 residues.

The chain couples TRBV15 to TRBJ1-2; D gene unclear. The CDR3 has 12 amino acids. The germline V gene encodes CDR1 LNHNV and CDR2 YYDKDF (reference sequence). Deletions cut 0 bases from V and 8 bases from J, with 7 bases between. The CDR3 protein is CATSRENWGYTF. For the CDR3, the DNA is TGTGCCACCAGCAGAGAAAACTGGGGCTACACCTTC.

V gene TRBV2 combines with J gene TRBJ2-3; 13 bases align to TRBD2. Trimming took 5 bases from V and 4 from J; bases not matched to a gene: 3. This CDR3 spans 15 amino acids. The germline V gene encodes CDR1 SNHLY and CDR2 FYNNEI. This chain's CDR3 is CASSKLAGGPDTQYF. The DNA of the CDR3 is TGTGCCAGCAGTAAACTAGCGGGGGGGCCAGATACGCAGTATTTT.